These 24 T cell receptor beta chains were all obtained from the same sample, sequenced in a study of control samples from healthy donors and cancer patients (dated by TCRdb to the early 2020s). The library was produced with the immunoSEQ multiplex PCR assay. TCRdb took over this immuneACCESS table, retaining in-frame rearrangements with V and J assigned. Such tables are incomplete; in checked studies, under half of the missing clones stem from an unresolved V gene, and the remainder is unexplained. The sample table holds 250,000 to 300,000 clones, of which approximately 80% were seen once. Of the sample, 13% is held by the ten largest clones. The sample was PBMCs. The origin of the receptors is a woman aged 60-75 years with lung cancer.

The V and J genes are TRBV5-6 and TRBJ2-4, with no clear D. The CDR3 length is 14 residues. Per germline, CDR1 SGHDT and CDR2 YYEEEE. Trimming cost V 0 bases and J 1 base, with 5 bases left between them. CDR3 coding DNA: TGTGCCAGCAGCTTGGTGGGCGCCAAAAACATTCAGTACTTC. Translated, it gives CASSLVGAKNIQYF.

This chain connects TRBV28 to TRBJ2-3, with TRBD1 matching over 7 bases. The V segment lost 4 bases and the J segment 3 bases; nucleotides outside the gene matches: 4. The CDR3 spans 14 residues. Germline values: CDR1 MDHEN, CDR2 SYDVKM. The CDR3 bases are TGTGCCAGCAGTTACGGGACAGCGACAGATACGCAGTATTTT. Translating gives CASSYGTATDTQYF.

This sequence joins TRBV10-2 and TRBJ1-3; D is uncertain. CDR1 is WSHSY, CDR2 SAAADI, per germline. V shed 4 bases and J shed 3 bases, with 7 bases lying between them. CDR3 length equals 13 residues. CDR3 sequence reads: CASSGVGGNTIYF. CDR3 DNA sequence: TGCGCCAGCAGTGGTGTCGGTGGAAACACCATATATTTT.

The chain is built from TRBV19 and TRBJ1-2; the match to TRBD1 covers 10 bases. Germline loops: CDR1 LNHDA, CDR2 SQIVND (reference sequence). The length of the CDR3 is 12 residues. V trimming: 4 bases; J trimming: 7 bases; junction bases outside the gene matches: 0. The DNA for the CDR3 is TGTGCCAGTAGTAGGGACAGGGGTGGCTACACCTTC. Amino acids: CASSRDRGGYTF.

The chain is built from TRBV4-2 and TRBJ2-2, with 13 bases aligning to TRBD2. The CDR3 runs 19 residues. The J segment lost 5 bases and the V segment lost 1 base, leaving 10 bases of the junction unmatched. CDR1 is LGHNA and CDR2 is YNFKEQ in the germline V gene. The CDR3 nucleotides are TGTGCCAGCAGCCAAGCCCCGAGGACTAGCGGGAGTTGGACCGGGGAGCTGTTTTTT. The encoded protein is CASSQAPRTSGSWTGELFF.

The chain has TRBV4-1 and TRBJ2-1; unclear D gene. The CDR3 extends over 14 amino acids. V was pared by 8 bases and J by 0 bases, with 11 bases between. Germline V gene sequence: CDR1 MGHRA, CDR2 YSYEKL. The CDR3 loop is CASGGPSSYNEQFF. CDR3 nucleotides: TGCGCCAGCGGCGGCCCGAGCTCCTACAATGAGCAGTTCTTC.

The chain carries TRBV24-1 and TRBJ2-5, with a possible D match to TRBD2 (5 bases). CDR3 length: 14 amino acids. The V and J ends lost 1 base and 5 bases respectively, with 10 bases between them. Germline assignment: CDR1 KGHDR and CDR2 SFDVKD. Here the CDR3 DNA reads TGTGCCACCAGTGATTTCGCGGGTCGGGAGACCCAGTACTTC. It yields the protein CATSDFAGRETQYF.

J is TRBJ2-1 and V is TRBV7-2, with D unclear. V gave up 3 bases and J gave up 9 bases, with 9 bases separating them. The CDR3 totals 12 residues. Germline CDR1 SGHTA, CDR2 FQGNSA. CDR3 amino acids: CASSFQLAEQFF. In DNA form, the CDR3 reads TGTGCCAGCAGCTTCCAGTTGGCTGAGCAGTTCTTC.

The rearrangement links TRBV11-2 to TRBJ2-1, with D possibly matching TRBD1 (6 bases). This CDR3 is 14 amino acids long. V was clipped by 2 bases and J by 8 bases, with 13 bases between them. Germline lookup yields CDR1 SGHAT and CDR2 FQNNGV. CDR3 residues: CASSLLRGSYEQFF. In DNA, the CDR3 is TGTGCCAGCAGCTTACTAAGGGGGAGCTATGAGCAGTTCTTC. The full variable domain, with the rest looked up from reference TRBV11-2 and TRBJ2-1, is EAGVAQSPRYKIIEKRQSVAFWCNPISGHATLYWYQQILGQGPKLLIQFQNNGVVDDSQLPKDRFSAERLKGVDSTLKIQPAKLEDSAVYLCASSLLRGSYEQFFGPGTRLTVL.

V and J are TRBV6-1 and TRBJ1-5; D gene uncertain. Trimming cost V 4 bases and J 2 bases, with 18 bases left between them. Germline V lookup: CDR1 MNHNS, CDR2 SASEGT. CDR3 length equals 17 residues. CDR3: CASSGQWTRQRNQPQHF. In DNA form, the CDR3 reads TGTGCCAGCAGTGGGCAATGGACTCGTCAACGCAATCAGCCCCAGCATTTT.

The CDR3 bases are TGTGCCAGCAGCGGTACGACAGGGGGGAACACTGAAGCTTTCTTT. Translated: CASSGTTGGNTEAFF. The chain carries TRBV5-6 and TRBJ1-1; 9 nucleotides agree with TRBD1. Trimming at V came to 4 bases and at J to 1 base, leaving 5 bases not matched to a gene. The CDR3 runs 15 residues. Germline lookup yields CDR1 SGHDT and CDR2 YYEEEE.

The chain joins TRBV2 to TRBJ2-3; 7 bases fit TRBD1. Germline V CDR1 and CDR2: SNHLY, FYNNEI. CDR3 length equals 14 residues. Losses at the gene ends were 4 bases for V and 2 bases for J; bases not matched to a gene: 3. The CDR3 here is CASSVDRDTDTQYF. CDR3 coding DNA: TGTGCCAGCAGTGTCGACAGGGACACAGATACGCAGTATTTT.

The chain is built from TRBV7-9 and TRBJ1-2; TRBD1 matches at 8 bases. V was clipped by 5 bases and J by 8 bases; unmatched bases: 7. This CDR3 is 13 amino acids long. The germline V gene encodes CDR1 SEHNR and CDR2 FQNEAQ (reference sequence). CDR3 amino acids: CASSPRTGFGYTF. As DNA, the CDR3 is TGTGCCAGCAGCCCTCGGACAGGGTTCGGCTACACCTTC.

In this sample, this clone turned up a few times. The V and J genes are TRBV15 and TRBJ2-3; 9 bases fit TRBD2. Germline V gives CDR1 LNHNV, CDR2 YYDKDF (reference sequence). The CDR3 length is 17 residues. The V and J ends lost 1 base and 0 bases, in that order; junction bases with no gene match: 5. This CDR3 reads CATSRGLTSGSTDTQYF. CDR3 coding DNA: TGTGCCACCAGCAGAGGTCTGACTAGCGGAAGCACAGATACGCAGTATTTT.

This chain joins TRBV6-6 and TRBJ1-4; 12 positions match TRBD1. The germline gives CDR1 MNHNY, CDR2 SVGAGI (reference sequence). J lost 4 bases, V lost 5 bases, and 8 bases had no gene match. The CDR3 totals 17 residues. The CDR3 nucleotides are TGTGCCAGCAGTCAACCGGGACAGGGGGCAATTAATGAAAAACTGTTTTTT. It specifies CASSQPGQGAINEKLFF.

This clone was seen more than once but under ten times. This chain uses TRBV13 with TRBJ2-7, with D unclear. The CDR3 is made up of 11 amino acids. V dropped 5 bases and J dropped 2 bases, with 4 bases sitting between them. CDR1 and CDR2 from the germline V gene are PRHDT and FYEKMQ (reference sequence). CDR3: CASSATYEQYF. DNA of the CDR3: TGTGCCAGCAGCGCAACCTACGAGCAGTACTTC.

Turning to this clone: Within the sample, other DNA sequences also encode this same CDR3. The chain couples TRBV5-1 to TRBJ1-1; 8 bases agree with TRBD1. CDR3 size: 13 residues. The trim removed 4 bases at V and 4 bases at J, leaving 3 bases unmatched. CDR1 SGHRS and CDR2 YFSETQ come from the germline V gene. In DNA form, the CDR3 reads TGCGCCAGCAGCGTACAGGGGGGCACTGAAGCTTTCTTT. It translates to CASSVQGGTEAFF.

The chain uses TRBV3-1 (or the pseudogene TRBV3-2) and TRBJ1-2, with D unclear. The CDR3 spans 14 residues. CDR1 LGHDT and CDR2 YNNKEL come from the germline V gene (reference sequence). Trimming shortened V by 1 base and J by 14 bases, and 20 bases separated the two germline ends. The CDR3 sequence is CASSQGPAKVGGTF. The CDR3 DNA follows: TGTGCCAGCAGCCAAGGGCCTGCGAAGGTCGGAGGTACCTTC.

The V gene is TRBV18, the J gene TRBJ1-5; D call uncertain. Trimming took 2 bases from V and 5 from J, leaving 7 bases between them. The CDR3 contains 13 residues. CDR1 and CDR2 from the germline V gene are KGHSH and LQKENI. CDR3 coding DNA: TGTGCCAGCTCACCAAAGGGTGATCAGCCCCAGCATTTT. This sequence encodes CASSPKGDQPQHF.

The chain links TRBV19 to TRBJ1-5; no clear D. Germline V gives CDR1 LNHDA, CDR2 SQIVND (reference sequence). This CDR3 contains 13 residues. V dropped 3 bases and J dropped 7 bases, with 10 bases sitting between them. Here the CDR3 DNA reads TGTGCCAGTAGTATTTATACTAAGCAGCCCCAGCATTTT. Translating gives CASSIYTKQPQHF. The variable domain in full, with the rest retrieved from reference TRBV19 and TRBJ1-5, is DGGITQSPKYLFRKEGQNVTLSCEQNLNHDAMYWYRQDPGQGLRLIYYSQIVNDFQKGDIAEGYSVSREKKESFPLTVTSAQKNPTAFYLCASSIYTKQPQHFGDGTRLSIL.

The V call is TRBV10-3, the J call TRBJ1-1; D is perhaps TRBD1 (6 bases). The CDR3 length is 14 residues. Between the trimmed V and J ends, which lost 0 bases and 1 base, there was a span of 6 bases. Germline CDR1 ENHRY, CDR2 SYGVKD. DNA for the CDR3: TGTGCCATCAGTGAGTCGGGACAGAACACTGAAGCTTTCTTT. Residues: CAISESGQNTEAFF.

The chain uses TRBV10-2 and TRBJ2-1; perhaps TRBD2 as D (7 bases). Germline V CDR1 and CDR2: WSHSY, SAAADI. The CDR3 covers 14 residues. V was shortened by 7 bases and J by 9 bases, with 19 bases between the two germline ends. The CDR3 DNA reads as TGCGCCAGCAATGGAGGGGGGGGACTCGGTGAGCAGTTCTTC. It encodes CASNGGGGLGEQFF.

The chain is built from TRBV7-3 and TRBJ2-2; TRBD2 might be the D (5 bases). Germline CDR1 reads SGHTA; CDR2 reads FQGTGA. The length of the CDR3 is 14 residues. V was cut by 5 bases and J by 5 bases, with 12 bases left in between. CDR3 nucleotides: TGTGCCAGCAGCCCACATCGAGGGACCGGGGAGCTGTTTTTT. Protein sequence: CASSPHRGTGELFF.

Regarding this clone: Other DNA sequences of this sample code for an identical CDR3. V and J are TRBV5-4 and TRBJ2-7, with a tentative D call TRBD1 (5 bases). V was shortened by 1 base and J by 0 bases, with 5 bases between the two germline ends. The CDR3 loop spans 13 amino acids. CDR1 and CDR2 from the germline V gene are SGHNT and YYREEE (reference sequence). The CDR3 region is CASSLQGSYEQYF. In nucleotides, the CDR3 is TGTGCCAGCAGCTTGCAGGGCTCCTACGAGCAGTACTTC. Looking up the rest from reference TRBV5-4 and TRBJ2-7 gives the full variable domain: ETGVTQSPTHLIKTRGQQVTLRCSSQSGHNTVSWYQQALGQGPQFIFQYYREEENGRGNFPPRFSGLQFPNYSSELNVNALELDDSALYLCASSLQGSYEQYFGPGTRLTVT.